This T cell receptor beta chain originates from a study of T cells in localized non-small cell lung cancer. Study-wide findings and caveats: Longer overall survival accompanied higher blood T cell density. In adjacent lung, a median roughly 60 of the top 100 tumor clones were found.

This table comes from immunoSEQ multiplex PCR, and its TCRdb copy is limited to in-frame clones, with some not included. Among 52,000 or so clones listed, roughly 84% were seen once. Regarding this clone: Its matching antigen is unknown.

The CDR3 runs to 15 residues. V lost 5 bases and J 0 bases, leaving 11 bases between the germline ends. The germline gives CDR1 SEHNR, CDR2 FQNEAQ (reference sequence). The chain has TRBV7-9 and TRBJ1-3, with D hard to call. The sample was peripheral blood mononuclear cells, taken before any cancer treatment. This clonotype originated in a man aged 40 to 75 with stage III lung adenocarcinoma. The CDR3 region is CASSVTDTSGNTIYF. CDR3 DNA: TGTGCCAGCAGCGTAACAGATACCTCTGGAAACACCATATATTTT.